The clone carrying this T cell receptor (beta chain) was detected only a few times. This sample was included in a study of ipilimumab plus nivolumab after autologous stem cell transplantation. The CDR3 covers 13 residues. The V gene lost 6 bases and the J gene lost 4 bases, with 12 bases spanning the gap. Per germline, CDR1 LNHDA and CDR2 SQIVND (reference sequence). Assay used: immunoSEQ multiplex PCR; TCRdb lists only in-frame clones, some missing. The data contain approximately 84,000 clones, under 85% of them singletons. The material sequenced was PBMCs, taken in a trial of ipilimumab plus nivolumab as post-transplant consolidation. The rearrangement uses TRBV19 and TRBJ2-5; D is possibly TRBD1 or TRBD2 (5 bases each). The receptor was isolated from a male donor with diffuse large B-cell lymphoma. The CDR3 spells CASSEGFRETQYF. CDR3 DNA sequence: TGTGCCAGTAGCGAGGGGTTCAGAGAGACCCAGTACTTC.